This T cell receptor (beta chain) was documented in a study of patients and donors after allogeneic stem cell transplantation. The trim removed 7 bases at V and 2 bases at J, leaving 1 base unmatched. The CDR3 runs 12 residues. Germline V lookup: CDR1 SQVTM, CDR2 ANQGSEA. One entry per CDR3 protein results from TCRdb running MiXCR on the RT-PCR reads. This table holds fewer than 500,000 distinct CDR3 sequences, about a sixth found once. This clonotype was seen at least ten times. The origin of this receptor is a human donor who was either an allogeneic HSCT recipient or a stem cell or donor lymphocyte infusion donor (not recorded which). It is not recorded whose cells these are; they may come from a transplant donor. V usage is TRBV29-1 and J usage is TRBJ2-7; the match to TRBD1 covers 11 bases. The sequenced sample consisted of blood, either unsorted or a sorted T cell fraction (not recorded which). The CDR3 region has the DNA TGCAGCGGGGGACAGGGGGCCTACGAGCAGTACTTC. This translates into CSGGQGAYEQYF.